This T cell receptor beta chain was captured in a study of control samples from healthy donors and cancer patients. Germline CDR1 SGDLS, CDR2 YYNGEE. The V gene lost 4 bases and the J gene lost 8 bases, with 16 bases spanning the gap. The CDR3 sequence is 15 residues long. Profiling relied on immunoSEQ multiplex PCR, and the TCRdb table lists in-frame clones only, not all of them. The profile shows over 150,000 clones, roughly 94% of them singletons. This rearrangement joins TRBV9 to TRBJ1-6; D is undetermined. The sample taken for sequencing was blood. The clonotype originates from a woman under 30 in good health. For the CDR3, the DNA is TGTGCCAGCAGCTTGAATCCAGGACGAGATTCACCCCTCCACTTT. Translated: CASSLNPGRDSPLHF.